The 17 T cell receptor beta chains listed next were all sequenced from one sample in a study of regulatory T cells in long-lasting Graves disease (dated by TCRdb to the early 2020s). The method was multiplex PCR. The data were produced on an Illumina HiSeq 4000. TCR beta libraries were built with iRepertoire HTBI primers and Arm-PCR amplification of CDR3 regions. The raw public data were reprocessed by TCRdb itself: fastp quality trimming at Q25, MiXCR clonotype calling, in-frame beta chains only. Every distinct CDR3 protein forms one entry, paired with its most common genes and DNA. Across this sample there are approximately 690,000 distinct CDR3 sequences, with around 30% seen only once. 40% to 50% of the sample belongs to the ten largest clones. This specimen's time point label, interpreted: persistent/refractory GD, antithyroid drugs over 5 years with positive TRAb. RNA was extracted from PBMCs in TRIzol for both TCR sequencing and RNA sequencing.

Specimen: peripheral blood mononuclear cells (PBMCs), collected when the disease was refractory, from a patient treated with antithyroid drugs. The receptors were sampled from a female donor with Graves disease.

The J gene is TRBJ1-2, the V gene TRBV5-1; D is possibly TRBD1 (6 bases). CDR3 length: 17 amino acids. V lost 4 bases and J 5 bases, leaving 24 bases between the germline ends. The germline V gene has CDR1 SGHRS and CDR2 YFSETQ. CDR3 bases: TGCGCCAGCAGCGAAGGCATCGGACAGTTAGGGGAATATGGCTACACCTTC. This translates into CASSEGIGQLGEYGYTF.

The chain recombines TRBV10-1 with TRBJ1-1; D call uncertain. Germline CDR1 is WNHNN and CDR2 is SYGVQD (reference sequence). Trimming cost V 0 bases and J 5 bases, with 4 bases left between them. The CDR3 contains 12 residues. For the CDR3, the DNA is TGCGCCAGCAGTGAGTCAAGGACTGAAGCTTTCTTT. It specifies CASSESRTEAFF.

This chain uses TRBV3-1 with TRBJ1-2; D ambiguous. The CDR3 length is 14 residues. Between the trimmed V and J ends, which lost 1 base and 7 bases, there was a span of 13 bases. In germline, CDR1 is LGHDT, CDR2 YNNKEL (reference sequence). The CDR3 reads CASSQGLPTGGYTF. In nucleotides, the CDR3 is TGTGCCAGCAGCCAAGGTCTCCCGACCGGTGGCTACACCTTC.

Comments on this clonotype: At one end, the junction sequence differs from germline, possibly due to a read error. This chain joins TRBV6-9 and TRBJ1-5, with 7 positions matching TRBD1. Per the germline V gene, CDR1 is MNHGY and CDR2 is SVAAGI. The length of the CDR3 is 13 residues. CDR3 DNA sequence: TGTGTCAGCAGTTACAGGGGAAATCAGCCCCAGCATTTT. This sequence encodes CVSSYRGNQPQHF.

This rearrangement joins TRBV19 to TRBJ1-5; 7 bases align to TRBD1. V lost 7 bases, J lost 5 bases, and 11 bases stayed unmatched. Germline V gene lookup returns CDR1 LNHDA and CDR2 SQIVND (reference sequence). The CDR3 has 15 amino acids. The CDR3: CASTEIGGGHQPQHF. The CDR3 bases are TGTGCCAGTACCGAGATCGGAGGGGGCCATCAGCCCCAGCATTTT.

This clonotype has a count of ten or more. The chain uses TRBV5-6 and TRBJ1-2; perhaps TRBD1 as D (6 bases). The CDR3 runs to 17 residues. V lost 5 bases and J lost 2, with 22 bases in between. In germline, CDR1 is SGHDT, CDR2 YYEEEE. The DNA for the CDR3 is TGTGCCAGCAGTCTCCGCAGCTTGGTCGGACAGAACTATGGCTACACCTTC. It specifies CASSLRSLVGQNYGYTF.

CDR3 coding DNA: TGTGCCAGCAGCCAAGAGGGGGGAAGGGGTTACGAGCAGTACTTC. Residues: CASSQEGGRGYEQYF. This sequence joins TRBV3-1 and TRBJ2-7, with D tentatively TRBD2 (6 bases). Trimming removed 0 bases from V and 4 bases from J, with 13 bases in between. This CDR3 is 15 amino acids long. From germline, CDR1 is LGHDT and CDR2 YNNKEL (reference sequence).

This clonotype was seen a few times. The gene calls are TRBV12-3 or TRBV12-4 and TRBJ1-5; D not certain. The CDR3 totals 12 residues. V was shortened by 7 bases and J by 0 bases, with 4 bases between the two germline ends. CDR3 amino acids: CASTSSNQPQHF. The CDR3 nucleotides are TGTGCCAGCACGAGTAGCAATCAGCCCCAGCATTTT.

V usage is TRBV3-1 and J usage is TRBJ1-2; D might be TRBD1 (5 bases). Germline CDR1 is LGHDT and CDR2 is YNNKEL (reference sequence). The CDR3 sequence is 15 residues long. V gave up 4 bases and J gave up 7 bases, with 19 bases separating them. In DNA, the CDR3 is TGTGCCAGCAGCCCTGCTGGGGGGACTGGAGGTGGCTACACCTTC. Its protein product is CASSPAGGTGGGYTF.

This clonotype was counted at least ten times. The chain has TRBV27 and TRBJ2-5; D gene ambiguous. Deletions cut 3 bases from V and 4 bases from J, with 12 bases between. This CDR3 has 14 amino acids. Germline CDR1 and CDR2: MNHEY and SMNVEV (reference sequence). CDR3 in DNA: TGTGCCAGCAGTTTGCGCGGTGGCCGAGAGACCCAGTACTTC. This encodes CASSLRGGRETQYF.

V is TRBV20-1 and J is TRBJ1-6; D may be TRBD1 (5 bases). The V end lost 5 bases, the J end lost 0 bases, and 11 bases lay between the germline ends. The CDR3 consists of 15 residues. Looked up from germline, CDR1 is DFQATT and CDR2 is SNEGSKA (reference sequence). In DNA form, the CDR3 reads TGCAGTGCTTGGGACCAAGGCTCCTATAATTCACCCCTCCACTTT. It translates to CSAWDQGSYNSPLHF.

This clonotype was picked up a small number of times. The chain links TRBV30 to TRBJ1-3; D unresolved. V was cut by 5 bases and J by 0 bases, with 8 bases left in between. The CDR3 has 13 amino acids. CDR1 is GTSNPN, CDR2 SVGIG, per germline (reference sequence). Here the CDR3 DNA reads TGTGCCTGGGGACTGACCTCTGGAAACACCATATATTTT. Translating gives CAWGLTSGNTIYF. Based on the CDR3 plus reference TRBV30 and TRBJ1-3, the full variable domain is SQTIHQWPATLVQPVGSPLSLECTVEGTSNPNLYWYRQAAGRGLQLLFYSVGIGQISSEVPQNLSASRPQDRQFILSSKKLLLSDSGFYLCAWGLTSGNTIYFGEGSWLTVV.

The V gene is TRBV11-2, the J gene TRBJ2-2, with D possibly called TRBD1 or TRBD2 (5 bases each). Per the germline V gene, CDR1 is SGHAT and CDR2 is FQNNGV. The CDR3 extends over 15 amino acids. The V end was cut by 1 base, the J end by 6 bases, with 12 bases between. Written as DNA, the CDR3 is TGTGCCAGCAGCTTAGGACAGCGAGGGTCCGGGGAGCTGTTTTTT. Protein sequence: CASSLGQRGSGELFF.

This clonotype was observed a handful of times. V usage is TRBV12-3 or TRBV12-4 and J usage is TRBJ1-2, with a weak D call TRBD1 (5 bases). CDR3 length: 15 residues. Trimming left V 4 bases short and J 7 bases short, with 19 bases between. DNA for the CDR3: TGTGCCAGCAGTTCGGGACTTTCGGGCCTGTTTGGCTACACCTTC. Translating it yields CASSSGLSGLFGYTF.

Many counts were recorded for this clonotype. CDR3 bases: TGCGCCAGCAGTGCGGGAGTCTACGAGCAGTACTTC. As protein: CASSAGVYEQYF. This rearrangement joins TRBV5-1 to TRBJ2-7; 7 bases fit TRBD2. The CDR3 sequence is 12 residues long. Germline CDR1 and CDR2: SGHRS and YFSETQ. With 5 bases clipped from V and 3 bases from J, the junction kept 2 bases outside the gene matches.

The rearrangement joins TRBV6-2 or TRBV6-3 to TRBJ1-6, with D hard to call. Trimming removed 5 bases from V and 6 bases from J, with 14 bases in between. This CDR3 comprises 15 residues. Germline lookup yields CDR1 MNHEY and CDR2 SVGEGT. The CDR3: CASSELRVGNSPLHF. The CDR3 DNA sequence: TGTGCCAGCAGTGAACTCCGGGTCGGTAATTCACCCCTCCACTTT.

This clonotype was counted only a few times. The chain recombines TRBV28 with TRBJ2-2; possible D gene TRBD1, 6 bases. CDR1 and CDR2 from the germline V gene are MDHEN and SYDVKM. V lost 3 bases and J lost 0, with 14 bases in between. The CDR3 contains 17 residues. CDR3 residues: CASSFFGTQPNTGELFF. The CDR3, as DNA: TGTGCCAGCAGTTTCTTCGGGACACAACCGAACACCGGGGAGCTGTTTTTT.